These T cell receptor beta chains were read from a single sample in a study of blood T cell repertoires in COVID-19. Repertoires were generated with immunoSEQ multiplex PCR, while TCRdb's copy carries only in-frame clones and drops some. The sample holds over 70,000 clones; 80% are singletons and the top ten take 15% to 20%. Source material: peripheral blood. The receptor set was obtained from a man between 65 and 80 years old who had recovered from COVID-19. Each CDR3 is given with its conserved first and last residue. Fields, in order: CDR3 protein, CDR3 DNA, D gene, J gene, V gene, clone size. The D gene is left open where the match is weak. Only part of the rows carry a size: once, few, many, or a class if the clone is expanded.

CASSRDRESQGYTF	TGTGCCAGTAGCCGGGACAGGGAATCGCAAGGCTACACCTTC	TRBD1	TRBJ1-2	TRBV19	.
CASSLQGAVDEKLFF	TGCGCCAGCAGCTTACAGGGGGCGGTAGATGAAAAACTGTTTTTT	TRBD1	TRBJ1-4	TRBV5-1	.
CASSPATGAQETQYF	TGTGCCAGCAGCCCGGCAACAGGGGCCCAAGAGACCCAGTACTTC	TRBD1	TRBJ2-5	TRBV7-6	.
CASARWGGDQPQHF	TGTGCCAGTGCACGTTGGGGGGGCGATCAGCCCCAGCATTTT	.	TRBJ1-5	TRBV19	.
CASRSGTGYYGYTF	TGTGCCAGCCGATCCGGGACAGGATACTATGGCTACACCTTC	TRBD1	TRBJ1-2	TRBV27	few
CASSLYLYRGFQETQYF	TGTGCCAGCAGCTTGTATTTATACAGGGGATTCCAGGAGACCCAGTACTTC	TRBD1	TRBJ2-5	TRBV5-5	.
CASSLYGRDTGELFF	TGTGCCAGCAGTTTATACGGGAGAGACACCGGGGAGCTGTTTTTT	.	TRBJ2-2	TRBV27	.
CASSPSGETQYF	TGTGCCAGCTCACCGAGCGGAGAGACCCAGTACTTC	.	TRBJ2-5	TRBV18	.
CASSLPRRGLYEQYF	TGTGCCAGCAGCCTGCCTCGGCGGGGGCTCTACGAGCAGTACTTC	.	TRBJ2-7	TRBV11-2	.
CASSINSQLNYEQYF	TGTGCCAGTAGTATCAACAGTCAGCTTAATTACGAGCAGTACTTC	.	TRBJ2-7	TRBV19	.
CASSQDLLTDTQYF	TGCGCCAGCAGCCAAGATCTCTTAACAGATACGCAGTATTTT	.	TRBJ2-3	TRBV4-3	.
CASSPRQGAGYGNTIYF	TGTGCCAGCAGCCCACGACAGGGGGCGGGATATGGAAACACCATATATTTT	TRBD1	TRBJ1-3	TRBV7-2	.
CASSRIPRGSSYEQYF	TGTGCCAGCAGCCGAATCCCCCGAGGAAGCTCCTACGAGCAGTACTTC	.	TRBJ2-7	TRBV7-6	once
CSVERTYNEQFF	TGCAGCGTTGAGCGCACCTACAATGAGCAGTTCTTC	.	TRBJ2-1	TRBV29-1	.
CASSYPDGVETQYF	TGTGCCAGCAGTTACCCCGACGGGGTAGAGACCCAGTACTTC	.	TRBJ2-5	TRBV6-2/TRBV6-3	few
CASSLGGVWGYTF	TGTGCCAGCAGCCTCGGGGGGGTCTGGGGCTACACCTTC	.	TRBJ1-2	TRBV28	.
CASSQARGRNSPLHF	TGTGCCAGCAGCCAGGCCAGGGGGCGTAATTCACCCCTCCACTTT	TRBD1	TRBJ1-6	TRBV3-1/TRBV3-2	.
CASRPSGQAGVYGYTF	TGTGCCAGCAGACCCTCGGGGCAGGCAGGGGTCTATGGCTACACCTTC	.	TRBJ1-2	TRBV28	.
CASRQGGSNTEAFF	TGTGCCAGCAGGCAGGGGGGCTCGAACACTGAAGCTTTCTTT	TRBD1	TRBJ1-1	TRBV6-5	.